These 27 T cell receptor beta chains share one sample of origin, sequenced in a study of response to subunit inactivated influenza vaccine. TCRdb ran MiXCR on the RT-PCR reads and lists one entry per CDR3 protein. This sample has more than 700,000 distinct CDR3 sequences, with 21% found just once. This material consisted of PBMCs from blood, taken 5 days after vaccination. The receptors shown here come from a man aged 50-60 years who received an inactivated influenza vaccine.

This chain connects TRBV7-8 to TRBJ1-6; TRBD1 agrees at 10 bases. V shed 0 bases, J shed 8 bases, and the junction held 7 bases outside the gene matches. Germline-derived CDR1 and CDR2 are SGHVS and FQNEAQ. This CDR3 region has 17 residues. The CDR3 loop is CASSLAHWDRGDSPLHF. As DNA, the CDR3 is TGTGCCAGCAGCTTAGCACATTGGGACAGGGGCGATTCACCCCTCCACTTT.

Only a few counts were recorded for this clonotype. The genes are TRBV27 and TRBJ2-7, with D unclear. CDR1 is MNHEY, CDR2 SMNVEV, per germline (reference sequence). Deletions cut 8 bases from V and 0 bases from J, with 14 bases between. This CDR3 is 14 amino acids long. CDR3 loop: CASRIAWSSYEQYF. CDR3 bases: TGTGCCAGCCGAATTGCGTGGAGCTCCTACGAGCAGTACTTC.

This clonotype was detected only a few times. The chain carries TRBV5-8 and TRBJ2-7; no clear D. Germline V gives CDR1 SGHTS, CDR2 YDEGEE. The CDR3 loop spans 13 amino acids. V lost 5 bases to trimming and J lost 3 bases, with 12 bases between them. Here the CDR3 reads CASSMSHFYEQYF. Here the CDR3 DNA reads TGTGCCAGCAGTATGAGCCATTTCTACGAGCAGTACTTC.

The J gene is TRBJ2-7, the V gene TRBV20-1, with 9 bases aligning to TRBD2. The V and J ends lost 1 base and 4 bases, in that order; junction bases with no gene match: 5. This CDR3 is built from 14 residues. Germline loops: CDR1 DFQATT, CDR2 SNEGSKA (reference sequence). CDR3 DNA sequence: TGCAGTGCTAGAGTTGGCGGGAGGGGTTACGAGCAGTACTTC. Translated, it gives CSARVGGRGYEQYF.

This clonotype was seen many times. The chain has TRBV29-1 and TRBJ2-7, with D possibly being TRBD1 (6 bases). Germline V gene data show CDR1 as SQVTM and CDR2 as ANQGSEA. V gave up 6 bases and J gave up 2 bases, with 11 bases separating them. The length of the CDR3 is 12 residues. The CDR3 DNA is TGCAGCGTACGCCAGGGGCCCTACGAGCAGTACTTC. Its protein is CSVRQGPYEQYF.

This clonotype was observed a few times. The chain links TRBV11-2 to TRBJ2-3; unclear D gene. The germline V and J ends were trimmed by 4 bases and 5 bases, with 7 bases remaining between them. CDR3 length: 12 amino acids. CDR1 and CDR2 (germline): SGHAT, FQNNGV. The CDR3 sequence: CASSSTQDTQYF. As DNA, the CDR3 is TGTGCCAGCAGCTCGACCCAAGATACGCAGTATTTT.

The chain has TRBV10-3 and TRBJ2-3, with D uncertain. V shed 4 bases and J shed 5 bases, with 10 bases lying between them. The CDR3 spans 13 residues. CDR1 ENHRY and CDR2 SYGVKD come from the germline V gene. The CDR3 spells CAISVDWGDTQYF. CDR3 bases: TGTGCCATCAGTGTAGACTGGGGAGATACGCAGTATTTT.

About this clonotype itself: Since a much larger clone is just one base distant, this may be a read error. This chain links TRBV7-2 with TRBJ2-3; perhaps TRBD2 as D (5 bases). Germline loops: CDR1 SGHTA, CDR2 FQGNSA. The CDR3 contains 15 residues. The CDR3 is CASSPLSGYAETQYF. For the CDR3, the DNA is TGTGCCAGCAGCCCCCTGTCGGGGTACGCAGAGACGCAGTATTTT.

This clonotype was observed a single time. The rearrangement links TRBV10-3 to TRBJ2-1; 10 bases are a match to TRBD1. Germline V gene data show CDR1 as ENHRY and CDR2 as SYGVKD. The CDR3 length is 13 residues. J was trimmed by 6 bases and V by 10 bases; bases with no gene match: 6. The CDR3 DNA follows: TGTGCCACCATGGGACAGGGGCCCAATGAGCAGTTCTTC. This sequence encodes CATMGQGPNEQFF.

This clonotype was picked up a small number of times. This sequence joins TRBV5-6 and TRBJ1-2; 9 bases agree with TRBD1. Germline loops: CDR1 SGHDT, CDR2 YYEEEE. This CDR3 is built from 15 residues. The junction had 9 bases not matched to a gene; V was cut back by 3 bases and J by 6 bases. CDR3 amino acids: CASSYRTGVVNGYTF. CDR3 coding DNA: TGTGCCAGCAGCTACCGGACAGGGGTAGTGAATGGCTACACCTTC.

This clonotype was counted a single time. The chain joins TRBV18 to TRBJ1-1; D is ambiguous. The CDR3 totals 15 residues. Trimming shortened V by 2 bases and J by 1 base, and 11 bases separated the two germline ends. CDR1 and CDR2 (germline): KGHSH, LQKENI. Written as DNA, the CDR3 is TGTGCCAGCTCACCATTGACAATGCAGAACACTGAAGCTTTCTTT. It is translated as CASSPLTMQNTEAFF.

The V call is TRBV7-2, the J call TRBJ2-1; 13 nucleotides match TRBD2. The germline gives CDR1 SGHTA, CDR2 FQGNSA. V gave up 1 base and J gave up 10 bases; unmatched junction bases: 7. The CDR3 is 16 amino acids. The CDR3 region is CASSLGGLAGRGEQFF. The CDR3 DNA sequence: TGTGCCAGCAGCTTAGGGGGACTAGCGGGGCGAGGGGAGCAGTTCTTC.

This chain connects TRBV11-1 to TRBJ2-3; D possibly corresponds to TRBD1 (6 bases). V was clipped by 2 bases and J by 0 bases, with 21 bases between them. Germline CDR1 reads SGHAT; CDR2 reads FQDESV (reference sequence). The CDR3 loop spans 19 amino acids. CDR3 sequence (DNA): TGTGCCAGCAGCTTATTCCAGCAGGGGAGTTACACTAGCACAGATACGCAGTATTTT. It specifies CASSLFQQGSYTSTDTQYF.

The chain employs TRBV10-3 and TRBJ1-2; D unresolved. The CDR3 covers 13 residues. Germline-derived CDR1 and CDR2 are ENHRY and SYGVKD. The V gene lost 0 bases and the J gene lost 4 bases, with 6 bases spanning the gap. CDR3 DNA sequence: TGTGCCATCAGTGAGTCTCCAGTCTATGGCTACACCTTC. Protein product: CAISESPVYGYTF.

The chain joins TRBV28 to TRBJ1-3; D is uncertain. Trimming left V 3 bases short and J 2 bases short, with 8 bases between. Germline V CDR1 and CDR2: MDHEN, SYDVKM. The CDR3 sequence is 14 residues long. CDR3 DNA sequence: TGTGCCAGCAGTTTTTTGGGGACTGGAAACACCATATATTTT. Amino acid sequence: CASSFLGTGNTIYF.

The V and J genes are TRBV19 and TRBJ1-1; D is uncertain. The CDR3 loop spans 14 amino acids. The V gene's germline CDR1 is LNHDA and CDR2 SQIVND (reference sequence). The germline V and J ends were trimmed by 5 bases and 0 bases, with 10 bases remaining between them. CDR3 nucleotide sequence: TGTGCCAGTAGTGGCGTCAGCCTGAACACTGAAGCTTTCTTT. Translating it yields CASSGVSLNTEAFF. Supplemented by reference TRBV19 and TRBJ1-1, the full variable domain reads DGGITQSPKYLFRKEGQNVTLSCEQNLNHDAMYWYRQDPGQGLRLIYYSQIVNDFQKGDIAEGYSVSREKKESFPLTVTSAQKNPTAFYLCASSGVSLNTEAFFGQGTRLTVV.

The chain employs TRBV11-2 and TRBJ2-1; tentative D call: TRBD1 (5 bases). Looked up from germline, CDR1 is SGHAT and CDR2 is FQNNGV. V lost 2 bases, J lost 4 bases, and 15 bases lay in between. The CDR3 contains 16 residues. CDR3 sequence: CASSLRNQGSYNEQFF. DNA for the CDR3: TGTGCCAGCAGCTTACGAAACCAGGGTTCGTACAATGAGCAGTTCTTC.

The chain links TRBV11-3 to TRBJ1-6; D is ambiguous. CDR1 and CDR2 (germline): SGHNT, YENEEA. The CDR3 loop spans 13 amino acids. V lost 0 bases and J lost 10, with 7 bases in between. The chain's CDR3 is CASSLDQLSPLHF. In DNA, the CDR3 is TGTGCCAGCAGCTTAGATCAGCTCTCACCCCTCCACTTT.

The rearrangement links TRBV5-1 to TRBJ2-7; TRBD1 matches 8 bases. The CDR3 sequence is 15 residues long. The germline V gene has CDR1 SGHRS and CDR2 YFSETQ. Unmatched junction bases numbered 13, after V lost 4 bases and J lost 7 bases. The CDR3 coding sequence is TGCGCCAGCAGCCCGGGACAGGTCGTAGGTCTAGAGCAGTACTTC. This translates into CASSPGQVVGLEQYF.

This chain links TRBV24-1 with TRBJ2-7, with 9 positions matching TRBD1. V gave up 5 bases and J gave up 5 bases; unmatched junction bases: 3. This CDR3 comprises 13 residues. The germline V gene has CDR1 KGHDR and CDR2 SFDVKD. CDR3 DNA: TGTGCCACCAGTGGGGACAGGGTCCACGAGCAGTACTTC. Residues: CATSGDRVHEQYF.

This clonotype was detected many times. CDR3 nucleotides: TGCAGCGCGGGACAGGGACAAGAGACCCAGTACTTC. Translation: CSAGQGQETQYF. The chain carries TRBV20-1 and TRBJ2-5; 9 bases are shared with TRBD1. The CDR3 runs to 12 residues. Germline values: CDR1 DFQATT, CDR2 SNEGSKA (reference sequence).

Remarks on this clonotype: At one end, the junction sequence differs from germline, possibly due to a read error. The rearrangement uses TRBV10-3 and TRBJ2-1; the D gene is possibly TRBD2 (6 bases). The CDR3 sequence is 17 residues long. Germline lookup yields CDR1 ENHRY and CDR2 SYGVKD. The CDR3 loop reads CALSPRAGRLSYNEQFF. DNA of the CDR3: TGTGCCCTCAGTCCCCGGGCGGGGCGCCTCTCCTACAATGAGCAGTTCTTC.

DNA of the CDR3: TGTGCCAGCAGTAATCAGCGAACGTTTACAAAGGCGCAGTACTTC. This gives the protein CASSNQRTFTKAQYF. The chain carries TRBV28 and TRBJ2-7; D gene ambiguous. CDR3 length: 15 amino acids. Germline V gene data show CDR1 as MDHEN and CDR2 as SYDVKM. The ends were cut back, 5 bases at V and 9 bases at J, with 23 bases in the middle.

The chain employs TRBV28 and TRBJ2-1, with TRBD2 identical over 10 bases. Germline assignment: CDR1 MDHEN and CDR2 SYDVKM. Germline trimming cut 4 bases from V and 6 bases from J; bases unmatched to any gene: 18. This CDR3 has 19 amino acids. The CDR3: CASSSYQPSSGGGGNEQFF. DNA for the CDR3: TGTGCCAGCAGTTCCTACCAGCCATCTAGCGGGGGTGGGGGCAATGAGCAGTTCTTC.

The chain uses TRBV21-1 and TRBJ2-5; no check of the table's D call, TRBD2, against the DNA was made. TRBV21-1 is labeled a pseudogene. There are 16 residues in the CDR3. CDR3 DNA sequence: TGTGCCAGCAGCAAAGGAGTGTATGAGGGAGGAGAGACCCAGTACTTC. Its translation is CASSKGVYEGGETQYF.

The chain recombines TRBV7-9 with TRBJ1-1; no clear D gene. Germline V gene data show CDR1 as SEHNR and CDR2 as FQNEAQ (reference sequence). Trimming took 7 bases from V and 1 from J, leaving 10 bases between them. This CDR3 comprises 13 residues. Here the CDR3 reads CASMGIGNTEAFF. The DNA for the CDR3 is TGTGCCAGCATGGGCATTGGGAACACTGAAGCTTTCTTT.

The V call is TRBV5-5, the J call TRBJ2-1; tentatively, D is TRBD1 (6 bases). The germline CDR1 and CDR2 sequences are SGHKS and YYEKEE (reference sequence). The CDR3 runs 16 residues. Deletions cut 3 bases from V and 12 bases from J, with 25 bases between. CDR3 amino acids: CASSSPRDMGFRGQFF. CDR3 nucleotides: TGTGCCAGCAGCTCCCCCCGGGACATGGGTTTCCGTGGGCAGTTCTTC.